The text below deals with one T cell receptor beta chain. V lost 5 bases and J 2 bases, leaving 13 bases between the germline ends. The CDR3 is made up of 15 amino acids. The germline CDR1 and CDR2 sequences are MNHEY and SMNVEV (reference sequence). This sample is part of a study of blood T cell repertoires in COVID-19. Across the study: Spain, Italy and the United States supplied samples that represented acute and convalescent COVID-19. Nucleic acid was either cDNA or gDNA, and it came from T cells, B-cell-depleted T cells, or PBMCs.

In the original workflow: Estimated nucleated cell counts came from reference gene primer amplification. Clones were sequenced by immunoSEQ multiplex PCR, and TCRdb holds only the in-frame ones, with some missing. V and J calls and clone size are copied from that table; D and trimming were computed from the DNA. In the table there are 150,000 to 200,000 clones, roughly 80% of which are singletons. Sequencing input: peripheral blood. The chain employs TRBV27 and TRBJ1-5; unclear D gene. This TCR derives from a woman aged 70-85 years with acute or convalescent COVID-19. For the CDR3, the DNA is TGTGCCAGCAGTGCCGGGGTTTTGGGCAATCAGCCCCAGCATTTT. Its protein product is CASSAGVLGNQPQHF.